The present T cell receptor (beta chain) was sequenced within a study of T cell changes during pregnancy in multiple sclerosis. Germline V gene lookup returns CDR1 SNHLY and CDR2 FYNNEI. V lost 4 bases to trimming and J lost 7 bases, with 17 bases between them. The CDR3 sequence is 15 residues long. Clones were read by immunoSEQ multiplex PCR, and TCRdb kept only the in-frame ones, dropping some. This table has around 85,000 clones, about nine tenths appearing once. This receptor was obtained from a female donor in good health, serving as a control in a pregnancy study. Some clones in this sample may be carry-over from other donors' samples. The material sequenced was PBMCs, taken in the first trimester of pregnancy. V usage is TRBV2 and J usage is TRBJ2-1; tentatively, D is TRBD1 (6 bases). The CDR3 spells CASSVWPGEGNEQFF. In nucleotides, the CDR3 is TGTGCCAGCAGTGTTTGGCCAGGGGAAGGGAATGAGCAGTTCTTC.